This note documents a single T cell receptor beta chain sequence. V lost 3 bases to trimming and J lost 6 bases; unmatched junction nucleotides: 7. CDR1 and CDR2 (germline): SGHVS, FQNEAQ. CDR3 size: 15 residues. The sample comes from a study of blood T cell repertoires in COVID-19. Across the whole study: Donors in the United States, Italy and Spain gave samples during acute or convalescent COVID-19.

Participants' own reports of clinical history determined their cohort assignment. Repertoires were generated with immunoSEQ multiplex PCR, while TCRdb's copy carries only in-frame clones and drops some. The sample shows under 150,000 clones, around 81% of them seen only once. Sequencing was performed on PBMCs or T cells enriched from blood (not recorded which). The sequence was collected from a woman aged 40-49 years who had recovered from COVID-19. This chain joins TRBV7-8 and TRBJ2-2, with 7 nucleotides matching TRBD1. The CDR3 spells CASSLGPTGSGELFF. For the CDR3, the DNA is TGTGCCAGCAGCTTGGGTCCGACAGGGTCCGGGGAGCTGTTTTTT. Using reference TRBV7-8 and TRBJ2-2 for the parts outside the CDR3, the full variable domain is GAGVSQSPRYKVAKRGQDVALRCDPISGHVSLFWYQQALGQGPEFLTYFQNEAQLDKSGLPSDRFFAERPEGSVSTLKIQRTQQEDSAVYLCASSLGPTGSGELFFGEGSRLTVL.